The clone carrying this T cell receptor beta chain was seen ten or more times. The source of the sample is a study of spatial heterogeneity in lung cancer. The time point is: sample taken at primary tumor resection. Whole RNA, which was extracted from tumor, nontumor lung tissue or frozen PBMC, was sequenced without any cell sorting. The CDR3 consists of 16 residues. Looked up from germline, CDR1 is SEHNR and CDR2 is FQNEAQ (reference sequence). V trimming: 3 bases; J trimming: 7 bases; junction bases outside the gene matches: 8. The presence of a unique molecular identifier marked each TCR cDNA molecule. Each CDR3 protein is one row after TCRdb ran MiXCR on the 5' RACE reads. The table records 45,000 to 55,000 distinct CDR3 sequences, approximately 5% of them present only once.

The source is a male donor with early-stage non-small cell lung cancer. This sequence joins TRBV7-9 and TRBJ2-1; 11 bases align to TRBD2. The source was PBMCs, collected at surgery. The CDR3 region is CASSFLAGGRVNEQFF. CDR3 DNA sequence: TGTGCCAGCAGCTTCCTAGCGGGAGGAAGGGTAAATGAGCAGTTCTTC.